Shown below are 9 T cell receptor beta chains from a single sample sequenced in a study of cytomegalovirus exposure and HLA in healthy donors. 60 Vbeta and 13 Jbeta primers were used in PCR. Sequencing used immunoSEQ multiplex PCR; TCRdb keeps in-frame clones, though not all of them. The sample includes under 200,000 clones, roughly 80% of them seen just once. Specimen: PBMCs. Receptor source: a man aged 45-60 years in good health and CMV-seropositive.

This chain uses TRBV30 with TRBJ2-7; possible D gene TRBD1, 5 bases. V lost 1 base and J lost 9, with 10 bases in between. This CDR3 region has 11 residues. Germline values: CDR1 GTSNPN, CDR2 SVGIG (reference sequence). CDR3 nucleotides: TGTGCCTGGAGTGCAGGGCACCCGCAGTACTTC. It yields the protein CAWSAGHPQYF.

The chain couples TRBV4-2 to TRBJ2-3; 8 bases map to TRBD2. The CDR3 runs 16 residues. Germline V gene sequence: CDR1 LGHNA, CDR2 YNFKEQ. J gave up 6 bases and V 0 bases, and 8 bases lay outside the gene matches. The CDR3 DNA sequence: TGTGCCAGCAGCCAAGAGAAAGCGGGAGCTGTTGATACGCAGTATTTT. Protein: CASSQEKAGAVDTQYF.

The chain combines TRBV29-1 with TRBJ1-2; 9 bases agree with TRBD1. The length of the CDR3 is 13 residues. The germline V gene has CDR1 SQVTM and CDR2 ANQGSEA. With V trimmed by 6 bases and J by 4 bases, 6 bases remained unmatched. Written as DNA, the CDR3 is TGCAGCGTGGGGACAGGGACGACCTATGGCTACACCTTC. Translating it yields CSVGTGTTYGYTF.

This chain uses TRBV19 with TRBJ2-1; D gene ambiguous. The length of the CDR3 is 14 residues. V dropped 3 bases and J dropped 5 bases, with 11 bases sitting between them. The germline CDR1 and CDR2 sequences are LNHDA and SQIVND (reference sequence). CDR3 in DNA: TGTGCCAGTAGTATTAGTACGGTTGACAATGAGCAGTTCTTC. This encodes CASSISTVDNEQFF.

The V and J genes are TRBV29-1 and TRBJ2-3; D is perhaps TRBD2 (6 bases). The CDR3 contains 12 residues. The germline CDR1 and CDR2 sequences are SQVTM and ANQGSEA. The V and J ends lost 5 bases and 6 bases respectively, with 12 bases between them. CDR3 sequence: CSVRAGGDTQYF. The DNA of the CDR3 is TGCAGCGTTCGCGCTGGGGGGGATACGCAGTATTTT.

CDR3 DNA sequence: TGTGCCTGGAGTGTACGACAGGGTTTAAATCAGCCCCAGCATTTT. This encodes CAWSVRQGLNQPQHF. The V call is TRBV30, the J call TRBJ1-5; 7 bases map to TRBD1. Germline V gives CDR1 GTSNPN, CDR2 SVGIG (reference sequence). This CDR3 has 15 amino acids. The junction had 6 bases not matched to a gene; V was cut back by 0 bases and J by 4 bases.

The V and J genes are TRBV5-1 and TRBJ2-2; D remains ambiguous. V lost 0 bases to trimming and J lost 1 base, with 10 bases between them. The CDR3 spans 16 residues. Germline assignment: CDR1 SGHRS and CDR2 YFSETQ. CDR3 region: CASSLEVPGNTGELFF. The CDR3, as DNA: TGCGCCAGCAGCTTGGAGGTCCCGGGGAACACCGGGGAGCTGTTTTTT.

The chain joins TRBV16 to TRBJ1-3, with D possibly TRBD1 on 5 matching bases. Per the germline V gene, CDR1 is KGHSY and CDR2 is FQNENV. The CDR3 extends over 14 amino acids. Trimming took off 6 bases at V and 1 base at J, with 10 bases between the two ends. The CDR3 sequence: CASRPTGSGNTIYF. The CDR3 DNA is TGTGCCAGCAGACCAACAGGATCTGGAAACACCATATATTTT.

The chain has TRBV13 and TRBJ1-2; possibly TRBD1 for D (6 bases). Germline CDR1 reads PRHDT; CDR2 reads FYEKMQ (reference sequence). Trimming pared 4 bases from V and 4 bases from J, leaving 16 bases between. This CDR3 comprises 15 residues. CDR3 bases: TGTGCCAGCAGCTCCGGCGGGGGCAAGATCTATGGCTACACCTTC. This translates into CASSSGGGKIYGYTF.